This T cell receptor (beta chain) was identified in a study of shared clonotypes between healthy human individuals. The CDR3 has 13 residues. Germline V gene lookup returns CDR1 SGDLS and CDR2 YYNGEE. V lost 3 bases and J 7 bases, leaving 10 bases between the germline ends. Sequencing used immunoSEQ multiplex PCR; TCRdb keeps in-frame clones, though not all of them. The sample carries 2 million to 2.5 million clones, 93% recorded once. The V call is TRBV9, the J call TRBJ2-2; D is ambiguous. This receptor was identified in a man aged 18 to 30 in good health. Some clones in this sample may be carry-over from other donors' samples. The sequenced sample was naive CD4+ T cells from PBMCs. Described subset: CD45RA+ positively selected. The DNA of the CDR3 is TGTGCCAGCAGCGGTGGGGATATCGGGGAGCTGTTTTTT. This gives the protein CASSGGDIGELFF.